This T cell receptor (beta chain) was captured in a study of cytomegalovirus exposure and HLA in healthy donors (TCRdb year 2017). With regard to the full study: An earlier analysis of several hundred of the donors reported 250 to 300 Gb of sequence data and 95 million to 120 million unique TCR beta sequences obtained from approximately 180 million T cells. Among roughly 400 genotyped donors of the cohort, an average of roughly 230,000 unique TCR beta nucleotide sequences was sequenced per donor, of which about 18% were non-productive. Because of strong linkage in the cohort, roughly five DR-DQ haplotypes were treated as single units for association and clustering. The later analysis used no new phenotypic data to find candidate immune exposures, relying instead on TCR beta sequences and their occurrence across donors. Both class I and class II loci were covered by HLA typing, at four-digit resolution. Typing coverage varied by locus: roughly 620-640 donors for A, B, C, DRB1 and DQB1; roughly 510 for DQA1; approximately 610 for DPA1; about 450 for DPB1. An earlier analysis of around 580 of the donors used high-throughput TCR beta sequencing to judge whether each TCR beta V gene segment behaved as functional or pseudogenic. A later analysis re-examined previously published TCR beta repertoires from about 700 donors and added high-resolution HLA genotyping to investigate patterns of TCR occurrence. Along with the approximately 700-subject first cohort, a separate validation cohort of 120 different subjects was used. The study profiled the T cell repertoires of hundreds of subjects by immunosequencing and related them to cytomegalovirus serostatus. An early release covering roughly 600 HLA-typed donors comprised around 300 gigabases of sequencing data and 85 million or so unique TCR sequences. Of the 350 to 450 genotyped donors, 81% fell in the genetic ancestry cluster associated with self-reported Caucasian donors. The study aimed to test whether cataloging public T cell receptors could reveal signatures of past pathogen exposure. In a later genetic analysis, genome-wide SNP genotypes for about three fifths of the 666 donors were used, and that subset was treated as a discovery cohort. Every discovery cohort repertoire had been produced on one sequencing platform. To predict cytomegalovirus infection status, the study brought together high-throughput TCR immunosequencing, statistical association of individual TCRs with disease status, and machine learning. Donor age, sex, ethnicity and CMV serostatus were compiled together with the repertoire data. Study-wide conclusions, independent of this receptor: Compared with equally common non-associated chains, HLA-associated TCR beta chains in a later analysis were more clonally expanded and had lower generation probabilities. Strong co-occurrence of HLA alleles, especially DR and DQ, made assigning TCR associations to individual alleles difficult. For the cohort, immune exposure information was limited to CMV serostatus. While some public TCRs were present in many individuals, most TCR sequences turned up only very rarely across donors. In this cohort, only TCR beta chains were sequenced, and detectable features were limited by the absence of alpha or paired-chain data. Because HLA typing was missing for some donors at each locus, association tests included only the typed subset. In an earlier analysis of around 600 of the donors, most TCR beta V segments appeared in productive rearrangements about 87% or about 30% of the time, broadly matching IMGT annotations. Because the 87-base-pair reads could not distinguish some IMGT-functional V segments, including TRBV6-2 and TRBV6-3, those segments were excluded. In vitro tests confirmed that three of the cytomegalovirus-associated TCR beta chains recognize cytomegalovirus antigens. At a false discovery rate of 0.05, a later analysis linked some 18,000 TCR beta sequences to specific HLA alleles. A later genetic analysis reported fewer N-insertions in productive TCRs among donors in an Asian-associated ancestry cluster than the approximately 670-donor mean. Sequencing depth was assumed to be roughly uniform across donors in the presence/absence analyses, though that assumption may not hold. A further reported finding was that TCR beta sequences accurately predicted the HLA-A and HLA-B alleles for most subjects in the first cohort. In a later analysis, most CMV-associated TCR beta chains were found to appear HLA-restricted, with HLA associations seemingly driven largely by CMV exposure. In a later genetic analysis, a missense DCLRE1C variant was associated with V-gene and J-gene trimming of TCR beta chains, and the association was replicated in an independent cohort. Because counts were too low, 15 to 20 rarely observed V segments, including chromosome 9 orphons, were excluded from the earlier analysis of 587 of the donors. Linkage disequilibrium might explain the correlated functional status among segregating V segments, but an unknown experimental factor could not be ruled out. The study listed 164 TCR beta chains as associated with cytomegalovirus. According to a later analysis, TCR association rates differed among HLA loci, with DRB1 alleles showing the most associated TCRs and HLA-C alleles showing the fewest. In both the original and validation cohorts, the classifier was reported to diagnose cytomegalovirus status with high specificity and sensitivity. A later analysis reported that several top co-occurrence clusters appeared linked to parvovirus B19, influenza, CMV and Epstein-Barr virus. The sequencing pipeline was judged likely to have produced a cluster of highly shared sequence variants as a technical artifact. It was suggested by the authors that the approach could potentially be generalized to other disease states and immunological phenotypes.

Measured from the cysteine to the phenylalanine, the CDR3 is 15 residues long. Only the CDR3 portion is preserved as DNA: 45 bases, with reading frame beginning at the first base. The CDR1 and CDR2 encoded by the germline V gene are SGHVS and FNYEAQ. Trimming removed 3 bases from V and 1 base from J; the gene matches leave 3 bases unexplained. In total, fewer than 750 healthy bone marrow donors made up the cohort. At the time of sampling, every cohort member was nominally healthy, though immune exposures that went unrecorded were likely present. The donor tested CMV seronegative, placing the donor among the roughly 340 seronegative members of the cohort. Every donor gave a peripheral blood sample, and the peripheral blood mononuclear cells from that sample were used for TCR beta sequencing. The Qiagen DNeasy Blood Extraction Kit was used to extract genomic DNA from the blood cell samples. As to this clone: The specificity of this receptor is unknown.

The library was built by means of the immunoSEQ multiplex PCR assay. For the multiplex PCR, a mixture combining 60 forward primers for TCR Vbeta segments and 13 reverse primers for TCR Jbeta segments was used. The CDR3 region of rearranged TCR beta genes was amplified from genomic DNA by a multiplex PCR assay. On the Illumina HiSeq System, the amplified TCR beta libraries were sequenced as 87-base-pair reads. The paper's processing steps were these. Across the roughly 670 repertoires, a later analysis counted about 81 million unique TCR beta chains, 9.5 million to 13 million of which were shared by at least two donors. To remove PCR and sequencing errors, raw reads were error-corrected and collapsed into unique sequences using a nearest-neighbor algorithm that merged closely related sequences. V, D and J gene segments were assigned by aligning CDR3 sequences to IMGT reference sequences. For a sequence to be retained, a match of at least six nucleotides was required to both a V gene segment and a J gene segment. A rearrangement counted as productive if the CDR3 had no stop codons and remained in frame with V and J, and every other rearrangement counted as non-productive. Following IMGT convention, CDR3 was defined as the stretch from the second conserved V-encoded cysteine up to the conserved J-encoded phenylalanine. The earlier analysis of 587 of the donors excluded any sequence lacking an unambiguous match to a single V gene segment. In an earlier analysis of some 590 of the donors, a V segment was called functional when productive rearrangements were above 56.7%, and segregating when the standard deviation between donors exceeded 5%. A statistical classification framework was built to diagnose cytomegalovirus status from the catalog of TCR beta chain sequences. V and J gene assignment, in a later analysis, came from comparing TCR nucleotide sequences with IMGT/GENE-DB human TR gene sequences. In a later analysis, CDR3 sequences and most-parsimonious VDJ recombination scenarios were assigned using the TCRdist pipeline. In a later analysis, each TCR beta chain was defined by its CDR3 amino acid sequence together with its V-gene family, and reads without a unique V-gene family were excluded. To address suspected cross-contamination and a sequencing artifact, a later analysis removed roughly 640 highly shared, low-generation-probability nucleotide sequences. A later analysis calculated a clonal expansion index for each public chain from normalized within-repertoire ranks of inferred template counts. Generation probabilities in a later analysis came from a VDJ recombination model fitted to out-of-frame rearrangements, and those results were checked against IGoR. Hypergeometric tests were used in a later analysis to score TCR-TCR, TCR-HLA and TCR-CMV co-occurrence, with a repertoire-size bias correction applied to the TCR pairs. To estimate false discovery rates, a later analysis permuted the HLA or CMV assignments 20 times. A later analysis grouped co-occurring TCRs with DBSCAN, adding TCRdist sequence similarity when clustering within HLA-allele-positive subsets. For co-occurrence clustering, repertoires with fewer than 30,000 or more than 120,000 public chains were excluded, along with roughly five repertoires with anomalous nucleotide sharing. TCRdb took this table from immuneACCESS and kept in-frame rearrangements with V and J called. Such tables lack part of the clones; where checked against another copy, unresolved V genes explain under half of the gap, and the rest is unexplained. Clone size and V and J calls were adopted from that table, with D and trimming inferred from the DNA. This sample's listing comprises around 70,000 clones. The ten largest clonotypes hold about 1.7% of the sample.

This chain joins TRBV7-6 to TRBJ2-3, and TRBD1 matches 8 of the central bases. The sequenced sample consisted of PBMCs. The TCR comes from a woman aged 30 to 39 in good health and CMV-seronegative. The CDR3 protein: CASSFGQGGTDTQYF. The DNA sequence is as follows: TGTGCCAGCAGCTTCGGACAGGGAGGCACAGATACGCAGTATTTT.